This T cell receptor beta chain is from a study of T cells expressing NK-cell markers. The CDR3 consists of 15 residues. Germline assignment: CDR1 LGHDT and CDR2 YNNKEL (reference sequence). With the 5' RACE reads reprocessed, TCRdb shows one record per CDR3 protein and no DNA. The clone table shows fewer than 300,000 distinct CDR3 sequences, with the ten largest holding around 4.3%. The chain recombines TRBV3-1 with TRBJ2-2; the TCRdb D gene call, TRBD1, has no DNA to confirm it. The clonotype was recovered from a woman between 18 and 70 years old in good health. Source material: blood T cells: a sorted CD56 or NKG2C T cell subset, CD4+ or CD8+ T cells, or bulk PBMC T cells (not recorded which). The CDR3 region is CASSRDIGGTGELFF.